A single sample gave rise to the 24 T cell receptor beta chains below, sequenced in a study of T cell repertoires in cytomegalovirus infection. TCRdb recomputed calls from the reads with MiXCR, one row per CDR3 protein. The sample holds more than 150,000 distinct CDR3 sequences, approximately 19% seen once. Sequencing used PBMCs. The receptors were gathered from a human donor in good health (CMV status not recorded). Some clones in this sample may be carry-over from other donors' samples.

V usage is TRBV9 and J usage is TRBJ1-1; tentatively, D is TRBD1 (6 bases). CDR1 and CDR2 from the germline V gene are SGDLS and YYNGEE. Trimming removed 4 bases at V and 6 bases at J, with 19 bases between. The CDR3 has 15 amino acids. CDR3 in amino acids: CASSFSGGGLSEAFF. The DNA of the CDR3 is TGTGCCAGCAGCTTCTCCGGAGGGGGGCTTTCTGAAGCTTTCTTT.

V is TRBV20-1 and J is TRBJ1-2; D call uncertain. The CDR3 totals 13 residues. V lost 5 bases and J lost 3, with 13 bases in between. CDR1 is DFQATT, CDR2 SNEGSKA, per germline (reference sequence). The CDR3 loop is CSAEYSTDYGYTF. For the CDR3, the DNA is TGCAGTGCTGAATACAGCACCGACTATGGCTACACCTTC.

This clonotype has only a few counts. The J gene is TRBJ2-5, the V gene TRBV28, with 8 bases identical to TRBD1. The V gene end was trimmed by 3 bases and the J gene end by 5 bases; junction bases not matched to a gene: 5. CDR3 length: 14 amino acids. Germline CDR1 and CDR2: MDHEN and SYDVKM. CDR3 sequence reads: CASSFPGGDETQYF. The CDR3 DNA reads TGTGCCAGCAGTTTTCCAGGGGGCGACGAGACCCAGTACTTC. Full variable domain (missing parts from reference TRBV28 and TRBJ2-5): DVKVTQSSRYLVKRTGEKVFLECVQDMDHENMFWYRQDPGLGLRLIYFSYDVKMKEKGDIPEGYSVSREKKERFSLILESASTNQTSMYLCASSFPGGDETQYFGPGTRLLVL.

Many counts were recorded for this clonotype. CDR3 amino acids: CATHPSTSNKETQYF. The CDR3, as DNA: TGTGCCACCCATCCCTCGACTTCTAACAAAGAGACCCAGTACTTC. The chain uses TRBV19 and TRBJ2-5; D call uncertain. The V and J ends lost 10 bases and 3 bases respectively, with 21 bases between them. The germline V gene has CDR1 LNHDA and CDR2 SQIVND (reference sequence). CDR3 size: 15 residues.

This clonotype was observed many times. This chain links TRBV12-3 or TRBV12-4 with TRBJ2-7; D gene unclear. Trimming removed 2 bases at V and 3 bases at J, with 8 bases between. The CDR3 runs 13 residues. The CDR3 spells CASSLWGIYEQYF. For the CDR3, the DNA is TGTGCCAGCAGTTTATGGGGAATCTACGAGCAGTACTTC.

A single count supports this clonotype. Since a much larger clone is just one base distant, this may be a read error. V gene TRBV7-6 combines with J gene TRBJ2-7; unclear D gene. The CDR3 consists of 16 residues. CDR1 and CDR2 (germline): SGHVS, FNYEAQ. CDR3 coding DNA: TGTGCCAGCAGCTTATTAACGGGCAGGAGCTCCTACGAGCGGTACTTC. This sequence encodes CASSLLTGRSSYERYF.

This clonotype was counted only a few times. The chain uses TRBV9 and TRBJ1-6; D not resolved. Germline CDR1 is SGDLS and CDR2 is YYNGEE. V shed 3 bases and J shed 8 bases, with 12 bases lying between them. This CDR3 region has 14 residues. The CDR3 DNA is TGTGCCAGCAGCGAGACTTCGGCGGATTCACCCCTCCACTTT. Its protein product is CASSETSADSPLHF.

This chain joins TRBV28 and TRBJ2-1; D gene uncertain. The length of the CDR3 is 12 residues. V was pared by 5 bases and J by 8 bases, with 10 bases between. Germline CDR1 reads MDHEN; CDR2 reads SYDVKM. The CDR3 DNA follows: TGTGCCAGCAGTGGGGTCAACCATGAGCAGTTCTTC. It specifies CASSGVNHEQFF.

V gene TRBV20-1 combines with J gene TRBJ1-5; possibly TRBD1 for D (5 bases). V was trimmed by 4 bases and J by 0 bases, leaving 19 bases between them. Per the germline V gene, CDR1 is DFQATT and CDR2 is SNEGSKA (reference sequence). The CDR3 sequence is 17 residues long. The CDR3 sequence: CSAIPGGTAYSNQPQHF. The CDR3 DNA sequence: TGCAGTGCTATCCCGGGAGGGACTGCGTATAGCAATCAGCCCCAGCATTTT.

This clonotype was recorded at least ten times. The chain combines TRBV28 with TRBJ2-5, with 8 bases that match TRBD2. Trimming at V came to 6 bases and at J to 1 base, leaving 16 bases not matched to a gene. Germline V gives CDR1 MDHEN, CDR2 SYDVKM. This CDR3 has 18 amino acids. CDR3 bases: TGTGCCAGCAGCCCTCTTGCGAGGCTAGCGGGTCGCCAAGAGACCCAGTACTTC. It specifies CASSPLARLAGRQETQYF.

As for this clonotype: A junction boundary mismatches the germline segment, possibly from a read error. V usage is TRBV28 and J usage is TRBJ2-3; 11 bases line up with TRBD2. The germline V gene encodes CDR1 MDHEN and CDR2 SYDVKM. This CDR3 has 13 residues. This CDR3 reads CASSSAPGLAANF. CDR3 in DNA: TGTGCCAGCAGTTCGGCCCCGGGACTAGCGGCTAATTTT.

Details on this clonotype: This may be a read error, as it is one base from a much larger clone. This chain uses TRBV14 with TRBJ1-2; 9 bases fit TRBD1. The CDR3 loop spans 13 amino acids. Germline lookup yields CDR1 SGHDN and CDR2 FVKESK. Losses at the gene ends were 4 bases for V and 6 bases for J; bases not matched to a gene: 3. CDR3 region: CASSRDRADGYTF. The DNA for the CDR3 is TGTGCCAGCAGCCGGGACAGGGCGGATGGCTACACCTTC. The complete variable domain, with remaining parts taken from reference TRBV14 and TRBJ1-2, reads EAGVTQFPSHSVIEKGQTVTLRCDPISGHDNLYWYRRVMGKEIKFLLHFVKESKQDESGMPNNRFLAERTGGTYSTLKVQPAELEDSGVYFCASSRDRADGYTFGSGTRLTVV.

This clonotype showed up many times. The chain combines TRBV7-2 with TRBJ2-7; D gene ambiguous. Germline V CDR1 and CDR2: SGHTA, FQGNSA. Trimming cost V 5 bases and J 7 bases, with 9 bases left between them. The CDR3 has 11 amino acids. CDR3 bases: TGTGCCAGCAGCACCTATGGGGAGCAGTACTTC. As protein: CASSTYGEQYF.

This clonotype occurred many times. The CDR3 DNA follows: TGTGCCAGCAGTTTTTTTGCGGGAGGAGCCCAAGAGACCCAGTACTTC. Protein sequence: CASSFFAGGAQETQYF. V gene TRBV27 combines with J gene TRBJ2-5, with TRBD2 matching 8 bases. Germline values: CDR1 MNHEY, CDR2 SMNVEV (reference sequence). Unmatched junction bases numbered 7, after V lost 3 bases and J lost 1 base. The CDR3 runs 16 residues.

The rearrangement links TRBV2 to TRBJ2-7; TRBD2 aligns across 7 bases. Germline CDR1 reads SNHLY; CDR2 reads FYNNEI. With V trimmed by 8 bases and J by 6 bases, 7 bases remained unmatched. The CDR3 has 12 amino acids. In DNA form, the CDR3 reads TGTGCCAGCCGGAGGGAGGGAGGCGAGCAGTACTTC. Translation gives CASRREGGEQYF.

There are a few counts of this clonotype. The J gene is TRBJ1-2, the V gene TRBV4-1, with TRBD1 matching 9 bases. The CDR3 sequence is 14 residues long. CDR1 and CDR2 (germline): MGHRA, YSYEKL. V shed 4 bases and J 8 bases; nucleotides not matched to a gene: 8. The CDR3 spells CASSPGTGPGGYTF. The DNA for the CDR3 is TGCGCCAGCAGCCCGGGGACAGGGCCAGGGGGCTACACCTTC.

In the case of this clonotype: A much larger clonotype is one base distant, so this may be a read error. The gene calls are TRBV7-2 and TRBJ2-2; the D gene is possibly TRBD1 (6 bases). The CDR3 sequence is 14 residues long. The germline V gene has CDR1 SGHTA and CDR2 FQGNSA. The CDR3 sequence is CASSQDSYTAELFF. The DNA for the CDR3 is TGTGCCAGCAGCCAGGACAGTTACACCGCGGAGCTGTTTTTT.

This clonotype appeared many times. V and J are TRBV7-2 and TRBJ2-3; TRBD2 matches 9 bases. Germline loops: CDR1 SGHTA, CDR2 FQGNSA. The CDR3 has 17 residues. After removal of 4 bases from V and 3 bases from J, the junction contained 11 bases not matched to a gene. CDR3 DNA: TGTGCCAGCAGCTGGCGGGGGGCGGGAGGGCCGACAGATACGCAGTATTTT. This gives the protein CASSWRGAGGPTDTQYF.

This clonotype was counted many times. The chain joins TRBV7-2 to TRBJ1-1; D not certain. Trimming pared 1 base from V and 3 bases from J, leaving 9 bases between. The CDR3 extends over 14 amino acids. Germline V CDR1 and CDR2: SGHTA, FQGNSA. Here the CDR3 reads CASSLEVTYTEAFF. The DNA for the CDR3 is TGTGCCAGCAGCTTAGAAGTTACCTACACTGAAGCTTTCTTT.

This clonotype was picked up many times. V and J are TRBV5-5 and TRBJ2-1; D unresolved. The CDR3 is made up of 15 amino acids. Germline V lookup: CDR1 SGHKS, CDR2 YYEKEE (reference sequence). V shed 0 bases and J shed 5 bases, with 12 bases lying between them. For the CDR3, the DNA is TGTGCCAGCAGCTTGGTAATGGGCAGTAACAATGAGCAGTTCTTC. This gives the protein CASSLVMGSNNEQFF.

This sequence joins TRBV29-1 and TRBJ2-3, with TRBD2 identical over 9 bases. Losses at the gene ends were 6 bases for V and 8 bases for J; bases not matched to a gene: 12. The CDR3 runs to 14 residues. Germline V gives CDR1 SQVTM, CDR2 ANQGSEA. The CDR3 DNA reads as TGCAGCGTGGGGAAACTAGCGGGTTTTGTTACGCAGTATTTT. This codes for CSVGKLAGFVTQYF.

The chain couples TRBV29-1 to TRBJ2-3; 7 bases fit TRBD2. CDR1 and CDR2 from the germline V gene are SQVTM and ANQGSEA. V lost 5 bases, J lost 0 bases, and 11 bases stayed unmatched. The length of the CDR3 is 16 residues. This chain's CDR3 is CSVMGTSAGSTDTQYF. The CDR3 coding sequence is TGCAGCGTTATGGGTACTAGCGCAGGTAGCACAGATACGCAGTATTTT.

The chain couples TRBV6-2 or TRBV6-3 to TRBJ2-1, with TRBD2 identical over 12 bases. V was pared by 2 bases and J by 8 bases, with 4 bases of the junction left unmatched. CDR3 length: 15 residues. Germline V gives CDR1 MNHEY, CDR2 SVGEGT. The CDR3 is CASSYPSGRADEQFF. Written as DNA, the CDR3 is TGTGCCAGCAGTTACCCTAGCGGGAGGGCCGATGAGCAGTTCTTC.

This chain connects TRBV10-3 to TRBJ1-1, with D possibly being TRBD1 (5 bases). V was trimmed by 7 bases and J by 1 base, leaving 10 bases between them. Germline V gene lookup returns CDR1 ENHRY and CDR2 SYGVKD. The CDR3 runs to 13 residues. CDR3 in amino acids: CAITSGRNTEAFF. The CDR3 nucleotides are TGTGCCATCACCTCGGGACGGAACACTGAAGCTTTCTTT.